This TCR beta chain came from a study of blood T cell repertoires in COVID-19. Overall study: T cells, B-cell-depleted T cells, or PBMCs supplied cDNA or gDNA.

Source study methods: Reference gene primers were amplified, and this amplification served to estimate nucleated cell counts. Some clones are missing from TCRdb's copy, which holds only in-frame ones; the method was immunoSEQ multiplex PCR. Clone size and the V and J calls come from that table; the DNA yielded D and trimming. This table has roughly 430,000 clones, 70% to 90% appearing once. J lost 5 bases, V lost 0 bases, and 3 bases had no gene match. The CDR3 extends over 15 amino acids. CDR1 is SGDLS, CDR2 YYNGEE, per germline. The specimen sequenced was PBMCs or T cells enriched from blood (not recorded which). This rearrangement joins TRBV9 to TRBJ2-3; 10 bases match TRBD2. This clonotype originated in a woman aged 40 to 50 with acute COVID-19. CDR3 nucleotide sequence: TGTGCCAGCAGCGTAGCTCAGCGGGGGGGAGATACGCAGTATTTT. It codes for CASSVAQRGGDTQYF.